The text below deals with one TCR beta chain. The antigen remains undetermined. Trimming took 5 bases from V and 2 from J; bases not matched to a gene: 8. The CDR3 length is 15 residues. Germline CDR1 is MDHEN and CDR2 is SYDVKM. The data stem from a study of cytotoxic CD8 clonotypes in ibrutinib-treated CLL. Study overall: Patients: about a dozen relapsed/refractory, fewer than 16 treatment-naive, 17 to 18 IGHV unmutated.

Study observations and caveats: Public clonotypes, found uncommonly, either contracted or stayed stable on treatment. Baseline values of clonality outstripped age-matched healthy donors and followed circulating CD8+ T-cell counts.

Target depth was 1 in 200,000 to 1 in 1 million T cells, about 10x per clonotype. Sequenced by immunoSEQ multiplex PCR; TCRdb stores in-frame clones only, minus some. The sample comprises about 300,000 clones, less than 85% of which are singletons, and about 5.3% rests with the top ten. This sequence joins TRBV28 and TRBJ2-7; TRBD2 aligns across 8 bases. The sequencing used PBMCs, collected at disease progression, from a patient treated with ibrutinib. The receptor was derived from a human donor with chronic lymphocytic leukemia. CDR3: CASSPIGSGAYEQYF. The CDR3 DNA reads TGTGCCAGCAGTCCCATCGGTAGCGGGGCCTACGAGCAGTACTTC.